The rows below give T cell receptor beta chains drawn from one sample of a study of cytomegalovirus exposure and HLA in healthy donors. Only in-frame clones appear in the TCRdb table, and some are missing; sequencing was by immunoSEQ multiplex PCR. The data contain 100,000 to 150,000 clones, around 79% of them seen just once; the ten biggest clones take up roughly 1.3%. What was sequenced was PBMCs. The receptors were gathered from a woman in her forties in good health and CMV-seronegative. The CDR3 runs from the conserved cysteine through the conserved F or W. D genes are given only for firm matches. Expanded clones are given a class, and other clones once, few, many or no size at all.

j_call: TRBJ2-1; v_call: TRBV11-3; clone_size: -; d_call: TRBD2; cdr3_aa: CASSFTSGDNEQFF; cdr3_nt: TGTGCCAGCAGCTTTACTAGCGGGGACAATGAGCAGTTCTTC
j_call: TRBJ1-1; v_call: TRBV4-3; clone_size: -; d_call: -; cdr3_aa: CASSPNAGQNTEAFF; cdr3_nt: TGCGCCAGCAGCCCAAACGCCGGACAGAACACTGAAGCTTTCTTT
j_call: TRBJ2-7; v_call: TRBV7-9; clone_size: -; d_call: TRBD2; cdr3_aa: CASSPSGGGGAYEQYF; cdr3_nt: TGTGCCAGCAGCCCCTCCGGTGGCGGGGGGGCCTACGAGCAGTACTTC
j_call: TRBJ1-2; v_call: TRBV4-2; clone_size: -; d_call: TRBD1; cdr3_aa: CASSQDSQGIYGYTF; cdr3_nt: TGTGCCAGCAGCCAAGATTCACAGGGGATCTATGGCTACACCTTC
j_call: TRBJ2-1; v_call: TRBV18; clone_size: -; d_call: TRBD2; cdr3_aa: CASSPLAGGDNEQFF; cdr3_nt: TGTGCCAGCTCACCACTCGCGGGGGGAGACAATGAGCAGTTCTTC
j_call: TRBJ1-2; v_call: TRBV19; clone_size: -; d_call: -; cdr3_aa: CASSTPKGASANYGYTF; cdr3_nt: TGTGCCAGTAGTACGCCAAAAGGGGCCTCTGCCAACTATGGCTACACCTTC
j_call: TRBJ2-5; v_call: TRBV4-2; clone_size: few; d_call: TRBD2; cdr3_aa: CASSQDSGGWGQETQYF; cdr3_nt: TGTGCCAGCAGCCAAGATTCGGGGGGATGGGGCCAAGAGACCCAGTACTTC
j_call: TRBJ1-1; v_call: TRBV4-3; clone_size: few; d_call: -; cdr3_aa: CASSQDIAQEGTEAFF; cdr3_nt: TGCGCCAGCAGCCAAGATATAGCACAGGAGGGTACTGAAGCTTTCTTT
j_call: TRBJ2-7; v_call: TRBV2; clone_size: -; d_call: TRBD1; cdr3_aa: CASSVPRGPHEQYF; cdr3_nt: TGTGCCAGCAGTGTTCCCAGGGGGCCACACGAGCAGTACTTC
j_call: TRBJ1-6; v_call: TRBV29-1; clone_size: -; d_call: TRBD1; cdr3_aa: CSVAEGAGSPLHF; cdr3_nt: TGCAGCGTTGCGGAGGGGGCCGGATCACCCCTCCACTTT